Listed here is a single T cell receptor beta chain. Its antigen is unidentified. These data belong to a study of cytomegalovirus exposure and HLA in healthy donors. Overall study context: Of several hundred genotyped donors, around 80% grouped in the Caucasian-associated ancestry cluster. Study outcomes and limitations: Data from an earlier analysis indicated that most TCR beta V segments were productive either about 87% or about 30% of the time. In a later analysis, V- and J-gene trimming of beta chains associated with a DCLRE1C missense variant, replicated independently.

The germline V gene encodes CDR1 MRHNA and CDR2 SNTAGT. V lost 5 bases and J lost 8; bases outside the gene matches: 8. This CDR3 region has 16 residues. The PCR was carried out with 60 Vbeta primers and 13 Jbeta primers. Libraries were prepared by immunoSEQ multiplex PCR; TCRdb keeps only in-frame clonotypes and omits some of them. This sample carries some 190,000 clones, under 85% of them seen once, and the ten largest clones take approximately 1.5%. This sequence was found in a woman between 18 and 29 years old in good health and CMV-seronegative. Material: PBMCs. The chain carries TRBV6-4 and TRBJ2-1, with 14 positions matching TRBD2. The CDR3: CASSSLGTSGSHEQFF. The CDR3 bases are TGTGCCAGCAGTTCCTTAGGGACTAGCGGGAGCCATGAGCAGTTCTTC.